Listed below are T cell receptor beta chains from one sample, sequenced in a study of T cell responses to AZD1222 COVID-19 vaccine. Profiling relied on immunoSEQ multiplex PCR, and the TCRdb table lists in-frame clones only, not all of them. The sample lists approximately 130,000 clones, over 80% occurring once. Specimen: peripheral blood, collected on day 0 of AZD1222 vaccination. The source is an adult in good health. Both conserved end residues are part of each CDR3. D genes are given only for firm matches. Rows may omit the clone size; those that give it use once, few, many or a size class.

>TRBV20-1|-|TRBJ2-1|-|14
TGCAGTGCTAGTCCGAGTAGCTCCTACAATGAGCAGTTCTTC
CSASPSSSYNEQFF
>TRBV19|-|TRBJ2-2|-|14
TGTGCCAGTAGTCCGAGCCCTGCGGCCGGGGAGCTGTTTTTT
CASSPSPAAGELFF
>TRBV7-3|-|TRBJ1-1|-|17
TGTGCCAGCAGCCGAATCCTTATCCGACGCACGAACACTGAAGCTTTCTTT
CASSRILIRRTNTEAFF
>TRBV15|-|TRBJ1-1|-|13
TGTGCCACCAGCCCCGGGCTAAACACTGAAGCTTTCTTT
CATSPGLNTEAFF
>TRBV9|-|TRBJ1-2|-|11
TGTGCCAGCAGCGTAGGGGATGGCTACACCTTC
CASSVGDGYTF
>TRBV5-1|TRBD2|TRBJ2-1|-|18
TGCGCCAGCAGCGGAGTCGGGACTAGCGGCAGCTCCTACAATGAGCAGTTCTTC
CASSGVGTSGSSYNEQFF
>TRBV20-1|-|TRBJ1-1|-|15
TGCAGTGCTAGTCTTAGTGGGGGGGTGAACACTGAAGCTTTCTTT
CSASLSGGVNTEAFF
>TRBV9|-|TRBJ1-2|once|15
TGTGCCAGCAGCGTAGCCGGGGGGACGAACTATGGCTACACCTTC
CASSVAGGTNYGYTF
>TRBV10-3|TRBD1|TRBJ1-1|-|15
TGTGCCATCAGTGAACCGGGACAGGGTACTTCTGAAGCTTTCTTT
CAISEPGQGTSEAFF
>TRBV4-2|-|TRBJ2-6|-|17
TGTGCCAGCAGCCAACTTAGACAGACCTCTGGGGCCAACGTCCTGACTTTC
CASSQLRQTSGANVLTF
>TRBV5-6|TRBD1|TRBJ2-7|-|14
TGTGCCAGCCACCACAGGGGGCTCCTACGAGAGCAGTACTTC
CASHHRGLLREQYF